These 9 T cell receptor beta chains were sequenced from one sample in a study of response to subunit inactivated influenza vaccine (dated by TCRdb to 2016 to 2019). The library came from RT-PCR. The sequencing machine was an Illumina HiSeq 2500. TCRdb itself trimmed the public reads at Q25 with fastp, ran MiXCR and retained productive beta chains. Duplicate CDR3 protein sequences are folded into a single record with the most common DNA and genes. The sample contains 450,000 to 550,000 distinct CDR3 sequences, 25% of them found a single time. The ten biggest clones cover around 2% of the sample. The specimen comprised CD4+ T cells sorted from PBMCs, sampled 5 days after vaccination. These TCRs come from a man aged 50-59 years who received an inactivated influenza vaccine. Donor details come from another sample of the same person, matched by shared clones.

V usage is TRBV20-1 and J usage is TRBJ2-1; 7 bases agree with TRBD2. The V segment lost 6 bases and the J segment 2 bases; nucleotides outside the gene matches: 13. CDR3 length: 16 amino acids. Looked up from germline, CDR1 is DFQATT and CDR2 is SNEGSKA (reference sequence). The DNA of the CDR3 is TGCAGTGCAACCTCGAGGGAGGGCAGGACCTACAATGAGCAGTTCTTC. Translating gives CSATSREGRTYNEQFF.

The table lists this clonotype with many counts. The rearrangement uses TRBV12-3 or TRBV12-4 and TRBJ1-4; the D gene is possibly TRBD1 (5 bases). This CDR3 region has 15 residues. Trimming shortened V by 1 base and J by 5 bases, and 11 bases separated the two germline ends. CDR3 DNA sequence: TGTGCCAGCAGTTTAGGGGGCACAGAAAATGAAAAACTGTTTTTT. Its protein product is CASSLGGTENEKLFF.

This clonotype was counted a few times. The chain links TRBV15 to TRBJ2-7, with 11 bases lining up with TRBD1. This CDR3 contains 15 residues. CDR1 is LNHNV, CDR2 YYDKDF, per germline (reference sequence). The junction had 5 bases not matched to a gene; V was cut back by 1 base and J by 6 bases. CDR3 sequence reads: CATSRGTGGIPEQYF. For the CDR3, the DNA is TGTGCCACCAGCAGAGGGACAGGGGGCATCCCCGAGCAGTACTTC.

This clonotype was detected a few times. The V gene is TRBV7-9, the J gene TRBJ2-3; 10 nucleotides align to TRBD2. This CDR3 is 16 amino acids long. CDR1 is SEHNR and CDR2 is FQNEAQ in the germline V gene (reference sequence). Unmatched junction bases numbered 9, after V lost 4 bases and J lost 5 bases. This CDR3 is CASSSWSGGAGDTQYF. CDR3 coding DNA: TGTGCCAGCAGCTCCTGGAGCGGGGGGGCCGGAGATACGCAGTATTTT.

This clonotype was counted between two and nine times. This CDR3 reads CASSLDFRTGELFF. In DNA form, the CDR3 reads TGTGCCAGCAGTTTAGATTTTAGGACCGGGGAGCTGTTTTTT. This rearrangement joins TRBV12-3 or TRBV12-4 to TRBJ2-2, with D hard to call. V was shortened by 1 base and J by 5 bases, with 8 bases between the two germline ends. The CDR3 has 14 residues.

The CDR3 coding sequence is TGTGCCAGCAGCACCTGGTTAAGGGTGAACACTGAAGCTTTCTTT. Protein: CASSTWLRVNTEAFF. This chain connects TRBV5-5 to TRBJ1-1; D remains unclear. This CDR3 is built from 15 residues. V was shortened by 4 bases and J by 0 bases, with 13 bases between the two germline ends. Germline V CDR1 and CDR2: SGHKS, YYEKEE (reference sequence).

The chain recombines TRBV7-2 with TRBJ1-2; perhaps TRBD1 as D (5 bases). Germline V gives CDR1 SGHTA, CDR2 FQGNSA. The CDR3 totals 14 residues. V was clipped by 3 bases and J by 6 bases, with 14 bases between them. The CDR3 DNA follows: TGTGCCAGCAGCTTCAGCACGGGGGAGGATGGCTACACCTTC. Amino acids: CASSFSTGEDGYTF. Full variable domain (missing parts from reference TRBV7-2 and TRBJ1-2): GAGVSQSPSNKVTEKGKDVELRCDPISGHTALYWYRQSLGQGLEFLIYFQGNSAPDKSGLPSDRFSAERTGGSVSTLTIQRTQQEDSAVYLCASSFSTGEDGYTFGSGTRLTVV.

J is TRBJ2-5 and V is TRBV4-1, with 7 nucleotides matching TRBD2. Losses at the gene ends were 2 bases for V and 4 bases for J; bases not matched to a gene: 7. CDR1 and CDR2 from the germline V gene are MGHRA and YSYEKL. The CDR3 length is 15 residues. As DNA, the CDR3 is TGCGCCAGCAGCCAACCTGACGGGGAGGGAGAGACCCAGTACTTC. Translating it yields CASSQPDGEGETQYF.

This clonotype was counted only a few times. This rearrangement joins TRBV4-1 to TRBJ2-3; D remains ambiguous. V lost 1 base to trimming and J lost 6 bases, with 11 bases between them. CDR1 MGHRA and CDR2 YSYEKL come from the germline V gene. The CDR3 is 14 residues long. The DNA of the CDR3 is TGCGCCAGCAGCCAAGTGACCTGGATGGATACGCAGTATTTT. The encoded protein is CASSQVTWMDTQYF.